What follows are 32 T cell receptor beta chains derived from one specimen sequenced in a study of CD8 T cell repertoires and HIV-1 epitope variants. These receptors are not linked to any known antigen. Here immunoSEQ multiplex PCR was the method, and the copy in TCRdb shows in-frame clones only, minus some. The sample lists 4,500 to 5,000 clones; roughly 65% were seen once. Sequenced input: cultured CD8+ T cells derived from PBMCs. The source is a male donor with HIV.

V gene TRBV29-1 combines with J gene TRBJ2-7; tentatively, D is TRBD1 (6 bases). V lost 3 bases, J lost 1 base, and 10 bases lay in between. Germline V gives CDR1 SQVTM, CDR2 ANQGSEA. This CDR3 contains 13 residues. Written as DNA, the CDR3 is TGCAGCGTTGAGCTCGACAGGTCCTACGAGCAGTACTTC. This gives the protein CSVELDRSYEQYF.

The chain employs TRBV6-4 and TRBJ2-1; 13 bases are a match to TRBD2. Germline V lookup: CDR1 MRHNA, CDR2 SNTAGT. V trimming: 3 bases; J trimming: 8 bases; junction bases outside the gene matches: 4. The CDR3 loop spans 15 amino acids. The CDR3 DNA sequence: TGTGCCAGCAGTGATACTAGCGGGGGGGCCGATGAGCAGTTCTTC. Its translation is CASSDTSGGADEQFF.

The chain is built from TRBV5-5 and TRBJ1-4, with D possibly TRBD1 on 5 matching bases. V lost 5 bases and J lost 8, with 7 bases in between. Germline V gene lookup returns CDR1 SGHKS and CDR2 YYEKEE (reference sequence). The CDR3 totals 11 residues. CDR3 bases: TGTGCCAGCAGTCAGGGAGAAAAACTGTTTTTT. It encodes CASSQGEKLFF.

This clone was seen a few times. The gene calls are TRBV28 and TRBJ2-7; D unclear. Germline CDR1 reads MDHEN; CDR2 reads SYDVKM. Trimming took off 4 bases at V and 2 bases at J, with 12 bases between the two ends. The CDR3 runs 14 residues. The CDR3 region has the DNA TGTGCCAGCAGTTCAGATGTCTCGGCCTACGAGCAGTACTTC. Translation gives CASSSDVSAYEQYF.

This clone occurred once. The rearrangement links TRBV9 to TRBJ2-3, with a possible D match to TRBD2 (5 bases). The CDR3 totals 16 residues. Looked up from germline, CDR1 is SGDLS and CDR2 is YYNGEE. Trimming took off 3 bases at V and 6 bases at J, with 20 bases between the two ends. The CDR3 loop reads CASSASGLVNGDTQYF. The CDR3 nucleotides are TGTGCCAGCAGCGCGAGCGGCCTGGTAAATGGGGATACGCAGTATTTT.

The chain has TRBV4-2 and TRBJ2-7; no clear D. Trimming took off 0 bases at V and 3 bases at J, with 12 bases between the two ends. This CDR3 has 15 amino acids. CDR1 and CDR2 (germline): LGHNA, YNFKEQ. CDR3 bases: TGTGCCAGCAGCCAAGATCTACGTTCCGACTACGAGCAGTACTTC. The encoded protein is CASSQDLRSDYEQYF.

The chain carries TRBV10-2 and TRBJ2-7; no clear D gene. Germline CDR1 is WSHSY and CDR2 is SAAADI. V lost 3 bases and J lost 0, with 6 bases in between. This CDR3 is 13 amino acids long. The CDR3 nucleotides are TGCGCCAGCAGTGAAGGGTACTCCTACGAGCAGTACTTC. Protein: CASSEGYSYEQYF.

There are a few counts of this clone. As DNA, the CDR3 is TGTGCCAGCAGTGGCGGTGGAGGGTATCCGGAGCAGTACTTC. Residues: CASSGGGGYPEQYF. This chain uses TRBV6-1 with TRBJ2-7, with a tentative D call TRBD2 (6 bases). The CDR3 runs 14 residues. Germline-derived CDR1 and CDR2 are MNHNS and SASEGT. The germline V and J ends were trimmed by 4 bases and 7 bases, with 17 bases remaining between them.

The rearrangement uses TRBV19 and TRBJ1-1; possibly TRBD1 for D (6 bases). Per germline, CDR1 LNHDA and CDR2 SQIVND (reference sequence). V dropped 1 base and J dropped 8 bases, with 8 bases sitting between them. This CDR3 spans 12 amino acids. CDR3 loop: CASSIGDKEAFF. CDR3 nucleotides: TGTGCCAGTAGTATAGGGGACAAAGAAGCTTTCTTT.

Relative to its sample, this clone is medium-sized. The gene calls are TRBV27 and TRBJ2-7; TRBD2 matches 11 bases. The length of the CDR3 is 15 residues. The V and J ends lost 1 base and 3 bases, in that order; junction bases with no gene match: 2. Germline V lookup: CDR1 MNHEY, CDR2 SMNVEV (reference sequence). CDR3 sequence: CASSLYLAGGYEQYF. DNA of the CDR3: TGTGCCAGCAGTTTATACCTAGCGGGGGGCTACGAGCAGTACTTC.

For the CDR3, the DNA is TGTGCCAGCAGTTTATCCGAGACAGGCTACGAGCAGTACTTC. It yields the protein CASSLSETGYEQYF. The chain carries TRBV27 and TRBJ2-7; a possible D gene is TRBD1 (6 bases). Looked up from germline, CDR1 is MNHEY and CDR2 is SMNVEV (reference sequence). This CDR3 region has 14 residues. V dropped 0 bases and J dropped 3 bases, with 9 bases sitting between them.

The CDR3 spells CASSYGSGAGNTIYF. CDR3 nucleotides: TGTGCCAGCAGTTACGGTAGCGGGGCTGGAAACACCATATATTTT. The chain employs TRBV6-5 and TRBJ1-3, with D uncertain. The CDR3 is 15 residues long. CDR1 is MNHEY and CDR2 is SVGAGI in the germline V gene. V shed 2 bases and J shed 2 bases, with 10 bases lying between them.

This clone was seen only a few times. The V call is TRBV6-1, the J call TRBJ2-1, with D unresolved. CDR1 MNHNS and CDR2 SASEGT come from the germline V gene. This CDR3 has 15 amino acids. The ends were cut back, 6 bases at V and 3 bases at J, with 15 bases in the middle. CDR3 DNA: TGTGCCAGCAGCGAATCCCCCCCAGTCTACAATGAGCAGTTCTTC. Amino acid sequence: CASSESPPVYNEQFF.

The chain joins TRBV5-6 to TRBJ1-5; no definite D call. The germline V and J ends were trimmed by 0 bases and 0 bases, with 10 bases remaining between them. Per the germline V gene, CDR1 is SGHDT and CDR2 is YYEEEE. This CDR3 has 16 residues. CDR3 in amino acids: CASSLDPGYSNQPQHF. The CDR3 DNA is TGTGCCAGCAGCTTGGATCCGGGGTATAGCAATCAGCCCCAGCATTTT. Based on the CDR3 plus reference TRBV5-6 and TRBJ1-5, the full variable domain is DAGVTQSPTHLIKTRGQQVTLRCSPKSGHDTVSWYQQALGQGPQFIFQYYEEEERQRGNFPDRFSGHQFPNYSSELNVNALLLGDSALYLCASSLDPGYSNQPQHFGDGTRLSIL.

This rearrangement joins TRBV21-1 to TRBJ1-4. TRBV21-1 constitutes a pseudogene. The CDR3 consists of 15 residues. The CDR3 DNA is TGTGCCAGCAGCAAAGAGAACGGAGGAAGGGAAAAACTGTTTTTT. Translated: CASSKENGGREKLFF.

The chain carries TRBV19 and TRBJ2-7, with 9 bases identical to TRBD2. Germline V gene data show CDR1 as LNHDA and CDR2 as SQIVND (reference sequence). This CDR3 is built from 14 residues. Losses at the gene ends were 3 bases for V and 7 bases for J; bases not matched to a gene: 7. The chain's CDR3 is CASSMGVAGEEQYF. The CDR3 bases are TGTGCCAGTAGTATGGGGGTAGCGGGAGAAGAGCAGTACTTC.

This clone was observed a few times. The J gene is TRBJ1-2, the V gene TRBV28; D perhaps matches TRBD1 (6 bases). Trimming removed 5 bases at V and 4 bases at J, with 17 bases between. The CDR3 consists of 15 residues. CDR1 is MDHEN and CDR2 is SYDVKM in the germline V gene. The CDR3 DNA reads TGTGCCAGCAGTCCACCCTTGGACAGTGCCTATGGCTACACCTTC. It encodes CASSPPLDSAYGYTF.

The genes are TRBV18 and TRBJ1-5; D is possibly TRBD1 (6 bases). The CDR3 has 14 residues. The V gene's germline CDR1 is KGHSH and CDR2 LQKENI. Trimming removed 3 bases from V and 7 bases from J, with 13 bases in between. CDR3 amino acids: CASSPDSIGQPQHF. CDR3 sequence (DNA): TGTGCCAGCTCACCGGACAGTATAGGCCAGCCCCAGCATTTT. Full variable domain (outside the CDR3, taken from reference TRBV18 and TRBJ1-5): NAGVMQNPRHLVRRRGQEARLRCSPMKGHSHVYWYRQLPEEGLKFMVYLQKENIIDESGMPKERFSAEFPKEGPSILRIQQVVRGDSAAYFCASSPDSIGQPQHFGDGTRLSIL.

The chain links TRBV7-9 to TRBJ1-1, with D possibly TRBD1 on 6 matching bases. Germline lookup yields CDR1 SEHNR and CDR2 FQNEAQ (reference sequence). Trimming pared 2 bases from V and 3 bases from J, leaving 13 bases between. The CDR3 consists of 15 residues. CDR3 protein: CASSLQQGPDTEAFF. CDR3 coding DNA: TGTGCCAGCAGCTTACAACAGGGCCCTGACACTGAAGCTTTCTTT.

The V gene is TRBV18, the J gene TRBJ1-3; weak D call: TRBD1 (6 bases). The CDR3 extends over 13 amino acids. Trimming shortened V by 5 bases and J by 2 bases, and 7 bases separated the two germline ends. Germline V gene data show CDR1 as KGHSH and CDR2 as LQKENI. As DNA, the CDR3 is TGTGCCAGCTCAGGGACACCTGGAAACACCATATATTTT. Translation gives CASSGTPGNTIYF.

The DNA for the CDR3 is TGTGCCAGCAGCGCCTTCTCTTCCGGTGAGCAGTTCTTC. Amino acids: CASSAFSSGEQFF. The chain employs TRBV7-2 and TRBJ2-1; D gene uncertain. Looked up from germline, CDR1 is SGHTA and CDR2 is FQGNSA. The V end was cut by 5 bases, the J end by 9 bases, with 14 bases between. The length of the CDR3 is 13 residues.

V and J are TRBV27 and TRBJ2-7; D is unresolved. The CDR3 extends over 13 amino acids. Germline CDR1 MNHEY, CDR2 SMNVEV (reference sequence). V was trimmed by 3 bases and J by 4 bases, leaving 10 bases between them. Written as DNA, the CDR3 is TGTGCCAGCAGTTTCGCCAGCCATTACGAGCAGTACTTC. Translating it yields CASSFASHYEQYF.

This clone was seen a handful of times. The J gene is TRBJ2-7, the V gene TRBV7-9, with D possibly being TRBD1 or TRBD2 (5 bases each). The CDR3 extends over 15 amino acids. V was cut by 6 bases and J by 3 bases, with 18 bases left in between. The germline V gene encodes CDR1 SEHNR and CDR2 FQNEAQ (reference sequence). The CDR3 DNA reads as TGTGCCAGCAGGGGGACGGAGAGCCCTAACTACGAGCAGTACTTC. Its protein product is CASRGTESPNYEQYF.

This clone was recorded a few times. The rearrangement links TRBV4-3 to TRBJ2-1; 8 nucleotides align to TRBD2. After removal of 1 base from V and 2 bases from J, the junction contained 10 bases not matched to a gene. CDR1 is LGHNA and CDR2 is YSLEER in the germline V gene. The CDR3 contains 18 residues. The CDR3 bases are TGCGCCAGCAGCCAAGCCCAGCCCGGGGGGGCTACCTACAATGAGCAGTTCTTC. Protein: CASSQAQPGGATYNEQFF.

As DNA, the CDR3 is TGTGCCAGCAGCTTGCCCCTCGAAGGCGGGGGGGGTGAGCAGTACTTC. Protein sequence: CASSLPLEGGGGEQYF. The chain employs TRBV5-4 and TRBJ2-7; 9 bases align to TRBD2. Per germline, CDR1 SGHNT and CDR2 YYREEE (reference sequence). The CDR3 extends over 16 amino acids. J gave up 7 bases and V 1 base, and 12 bases lay outside the gene matches.

This clone was picked up a small number of times. V gene TRBV27 combines with J gene TRBJ2-7, with TRBD2 as a possible D gene (6 bases). V dropped 4 bases and J dropped 4 bases, with 20 bases sitting between them. Germline values: CDR1 MNHEY, CDR2 SMNVEV (reference sequence). The CDR3 sequence is 16 residues long. The CDR3 DNA follows: TGTGCCAGCAGTTCCGGGACTCGGTTTAATATATACGAGCAGTACTTC. Translated: CASSSGTRFNIYEQYF.

This clone turned up a few times. The V and J genes are TRBV30 and TRBJ2-1; 10 nucleotides match TRBD1. Germline V gene sequence: CDR1 GTSNPN, CDR2 SVGIG (reference sequence). V lost 3 bases and J lost 16; bases outside the gene matches: 6. This CDR3 contains 11 residues. The CDR3 reads CAWSSGTGDFF. The DNA for the CDR3 is TGTGCCTGGAGCAGCGGGACAGGGGATTTCTTC. Together with reference TRBV30 and TRBJ2-1, the CDR3 gives the full variable domain: SQTIHQWPATLVQPVGSPLSLECTVEGTSNPNLYWYRQAAGRGLQLLFYSVGIGQISSEVPQNLSASRPQDRQFILSSKKLLLSDSGFYLCAWSSGTGDFFGPGTRLTVL.

The chain carries TRBV5-1 and TRBJ2-1; 15 positions agree with TRBD2. The CDR3 is 16 residues long. Germline CDR1 is SGHRS and CDR2 is YFSETQ. V lost 4 bases to trimming and J lost 4 bases; unmatched junction nucleotides: 3. In DNA form, the CDR3 reads TGCGCCAGCAGCACGGGACTAGCGGGAGGTTACAATGAGCAGTTCTTC. Residues: CASSTGLAGGYNEQFF.

This clone was seen only once. The chain links TRBV12-2 to TRBJ2-3; the table's D call, TRBD1, was not checked against the DNA. TRBV12-2 is a listed pseudogene. The CDR3 totals 16 residues. The CDR3 sequence is CASRLILGAPTDTQYF. The CDR3 coding sequence is TGTGCAAGTCGCTTAATCTTGGGGGCCCCCACAGATACGCAGTATTTT.

This clone was seen a single time. The chain employs TRBV27 and TRBJ1-6; tentatively, D is TRBD1 (6 bases). The CDR3 totals 18 residues. The germline gives CDR1 MNHEY, CDR2 SMNVEV (reference sequence). V was trimmed by 0 bases and J by 0 bases, leaving 12 bases between them. The CDR3 nucleotides are TGTGCCAGCAGTTTATCCTTTCAGGGGAGCTCCTATAATTCACCCCTCCACTTT. Residues: CASSLSFQGSSYNSPLHF.

The rearrangement joins TRBV7-9 to TRBJ2-1; possible D gene TRBD2, 6 bases. V was pared by 10 bases and J by 7 bases, with 20 bases between. CDR3 length: 14 residues. CDR1 is SEHNR and CDR2 is FQNEAQ in the germline V gene (reference sequence). The CDR3 is CAIHTGMAGNEQFF. The CDR3 region has the DNA TGTGCCATCCACACAGGAATGGCGGGGAATGAGCAGTTCTTC.

The V call is TRBV30, the J call TRBJ2-1; TRBD2 matches 8 bases. The V gene's germline CDR1 is GTSNPN and CDR2 SVGIG (reference sequence). The CDR3 has 14 amino acids. With 5 bases clipped from V and 9 bases from J, the junction kept 12 bases outside the gene matches. The CDR3 protein is CAWEHPGGPGEQFF. Here the CDR3 DNA reads TGTGCCTGGGAGCACCCGGGGGGGCCGGGTGAGCAGTTCTTC.